Below, one T cell receptor (beta chain) is given with its context. Its antigen is unknown. These data originate in a study of cytomegalovirus exposure and HLA in healthy donors. Findings of the study overall: A highly shared variant cluster was judged a likely technical artifact.

Deletions cut 0 bases from V and 5 bases from J, with 13 bases between. CDR3 length equals 15 residues. Germline V lookup: CDR1 SGHNT, CDR2 YENEEA. PCR amplification relied on 60 Vbeta primers (plus 13 Jbeta primers). The repertoire was sequenced with immunoSEQ multiplex PCR; TCRdb's copy has only in-frame clones and lacks some. This sample's table reports roughly 90,000 clones. The sequenced sample was PBMCs. The V call is TRBV11-3, the J call TRBJ2-5; no clear D gene. This clonotype was obtained from a man aged 50-59 years in good health and CMV-seropositive. CDR3 nucleotide sequence: TGTGCCAGCAGCTTAGAGAGAGGCTACGGCGAGACCCAGTACTTC. Its protein product is CASSLERGYGETQYF.